The rows below give T cell receptor beta chains drawn from one sample of a study of technical replicates of blood from several donors. Assay: immunoSEQ multiplex PCR; the TCRdb copy retains only in-frame clones and omits some. The repertoire holds around 60,000 clones, with 70% to 90% as singletons. The sample taken for sequencing was PBMCs. These receptors were taken from a human donor in good health. Some clones in this sample may be carry-over from other donors' samples. Both conserved end residues are part of each CDR3. The order of the fields is D gene, V gene, clone size, J gene, CDR3 DNA, CDR3 protein. A D gene is named only where the DNA matches it firmly. The size of a clone is reported for some rows only, either as once, few or many, or as a class for expanded clones.

.	TRBV5-4	once	TRBJ2-1	TGTGCCAGCAGTTTAGCAGAACCCTACAATGAGCAGTTCTTC	CASSLAEPYNEQFF
.	TRBV9	few	TRBJ1-6	TGTGCCAGCAGCGTACCGAATTCACCCCTCCACTTT	CASSVPNSPLHF
TRBD2	TRBV18	.	TRBJ2-2	TGTGCCAGCTCACCACTCCCGGTGGGAGGGGACACCGGGGAGCTGTTTTTT	CASSPLPVGGDTGELFF
TRBD1	TRBV5-6	.	TRBJ1-6	TGTGCCAGCCACGCCGGGACAGGGGGCCGCTCCTATAATTCACCCCTCCACTTT	CASHAGTGGRSYNSPLHF
TRBD1	TRBV2	.	TRBJ1-5	TGTGCCAGCAGTGAGGGGACAGGCTCGAGCAATCAGCCCCAGCATTTT	CASSEGTGSSNQPQHF
.	TRBV25-1	.	TRBJ2-2	TGTGCCAGCAGTGGGGGGGATGGCACCGGGGAGCTGTTTTTT	CASSGGDGTGELFF
.	TRBV7-2	.	TRBJ2-1	TGTGCCAGCAGCTTACTAGCGGAGCAGTTCTTC	CASSLLAEQFF
.	TRBV7-9	.	TRBJ2-2	TGTGCCACCATATCGTACAGAAACACCGGGGAGCTGTTTTTT	CATISYRNTGELFF
TRBD1	TRBV10-3	.	TRBJ1-5	TGTGCCACGACAGGGGAGGGTGGAAACAATCAGCCCCAGCATTTT	CATTGEGGNNQPQHF
.	TRBV7-9	.	TRBJ1-1	TGTGCCAGCACCCCAGAAGGAGTCGGAAGCAAAGCTTTCTTT	CASTPEGVGSKAFF
.	TRBV10-1	.	TRBJ2-5	TGCGCCACCCAACCATTGTCCAGGGAGGAAGAGACCCAGTACTTC	CATQPLSREEETQYF
.	TRBV6-1	.	TRBJ1-1	TGTGCCAGCAGTGAAATGGGGGGGTACACTGAAGCTTTCTTT	CASSEMGGYTEAFF
TRBD2	TRBV10-3	.	TRBJ2-4	TGTGCCATCAGGGGACTAGCGGGAGTGGCAAACATTCAGTACTTC	CAIRGLAGVANIQYF
TRBD1	TRBV4-1	.	TRBJ2-5	TGCGCCAGCAGCCCCCCAGGGACAGGGGGAGAGACCCAGTACTTC	CASSPPGTGGETQYF
.	TRBV5-1	.	TRBJ2-7	TGCGCCACCCCCCTCCGGGGGGCGCTTGACGAGCAGTACTTC	CATPLRGALDEQYF
.	TRBV5-6	.	TRBJ2-5	TGTGCCAGCAGCTTGGAAGCATTTTTGGAGACCCAGTACTTC	CASSLEAFLETQYF
TRBD1	TRBV7-3	.	TRBJ1-2	TGTGCCAGCAGCTTGGGACAGGGGTCAAGCTACACCTTC	CASSLGQGSSYTF
TRBD2	TRBV28	.	TRBJ2-5	TGTGCCAGCACCCCATTGGGAGGGAATGGCCAAGAGACCCAGTACTTC	CASTPLGGNGQETQYF
TRBD1	TRBV25-1	.	TRBJ1-2	TGTGCCAGCTCACCCTCGTCAGGGGGCTATGGCTACACCTTC	CASSPSSGGYGYTF
.	TRBV5-1	.	TRBJ1-3	TGCGCCAGCAGCTTGGGGACAGCTGGAAACACCATATATTTT	CASSLGTAGNTIYF
.	TRBV4-2	.	TRBJ1-2	TGTGCCAGCAGCCAAGATAGGGGCAACTATGGCTACACCTTC	CASSQDRGNYGYTF
.	TRBV7-6	.	TRBJ2-2	TGTGCCAGCAGCTCCCCGACGGACGGGACAAACACCGGGGAGCTGTTTTTT	CASSSPTDGTNTGELFF
TRBD2	TRBV5-4	once	TRBJ2-2	TGTGCCAGCAGCCCAGGACTAGCGGGAGAAGGAGGGGAGCTGTTTTTT	CASSPGLAGEGGELFF
.	TRBV19	.	TRBJ1-6	TGTGCCAGTAACCCCCGGGGAGGGGAGAATTCACCCCTCCACTTT	CASNPRGGENSPLHF
TRBD1	TRBV30	.	TRBJ1-3	TGTGCCTGGAGCGGGGACAGGGGGCATGGAAACACCATATATTTT	CAWSGDRGHGNTIYF
.	TRBV13	many	TRBJ2-1	TGTGCCAGCAGCGAAGAACAGGAGAGCTACAATGAGCAGTTCTTC	CASSEEQESYNEQFF